The clone carrying this TCR beta chain was observed a single time. What it recognizes is unknown. This sample was taken from a study of cytomegalovirus exposure and HLA in healthy donors. Findings and limits, study-wide: Specific recognition of CMV antigens was confirmed in vitro for three chains (all CMV-associated).

Primers: 60 Vbeta forward and 13 Jbeta reverse. Some clones are missing from TCRdb's copy, which holds only in-frame ones; the method was immunoSEQ multiplex PCR. The sample holds tens of thousands of clones, approximately 66% seen once. Germline V gene data show CDR1 as SGHNT and CDR2 as YYREEE (reference sequence). V shed 0 bases and J 4 bases; nucleotides not matched to a gene: 6. There are 16 residues in the CDR3. What was sequenced was PBMCs. The chain recombines TRBV5-4 with TRBJ2-2, with 7 nucleotides matching TRBD1. This clonotype originated in a male donor in good health and CMV-seropositive. The CDR3: CASSLGARGFTGELFF. CDR3 bases: TGTGCCAGCAGCTTGGGGGCCAGGGGGTTCACCGGGGAGCTGTTTTTT.